This T cell receptor (beta chain) came from a study of identifying expanded T cells in peripheral blood. Study-level points and caveats: Across healthy donors, higher total template counts meant significantly greater approximately 2-week count variance. Differentially abundant clones: approximately 1.3 between replicates, roughly 16 at two to three weeks, under 25 at four.

On this clone: Antigen specificity is unknown. An end of the junction does not agree with germline; a read error may underlie this.

No infections or other immune events were documented during collection. In germline, CDR1 is SGDLS, CDR2 YYNGEE. This CDR3 has 9 residues. The assay was immunoSEQ multiplex PCR, and TCRdb's table has in-frame clones only and misses some. The repertoire holds roughly 100,000 clones, around 89% seen once, with roughly 15% in the top ten. The sequenced sample consisted of blood. This TCR derives from a person aged 18-70 years in good health. This chain joins TRBV9 and TRBJ1-1; no clear D. CDR3 coding DNA: TGTGCCAGCTATAGAAACGGGCCCTTT. The encoded protein is CASYRNGPF.